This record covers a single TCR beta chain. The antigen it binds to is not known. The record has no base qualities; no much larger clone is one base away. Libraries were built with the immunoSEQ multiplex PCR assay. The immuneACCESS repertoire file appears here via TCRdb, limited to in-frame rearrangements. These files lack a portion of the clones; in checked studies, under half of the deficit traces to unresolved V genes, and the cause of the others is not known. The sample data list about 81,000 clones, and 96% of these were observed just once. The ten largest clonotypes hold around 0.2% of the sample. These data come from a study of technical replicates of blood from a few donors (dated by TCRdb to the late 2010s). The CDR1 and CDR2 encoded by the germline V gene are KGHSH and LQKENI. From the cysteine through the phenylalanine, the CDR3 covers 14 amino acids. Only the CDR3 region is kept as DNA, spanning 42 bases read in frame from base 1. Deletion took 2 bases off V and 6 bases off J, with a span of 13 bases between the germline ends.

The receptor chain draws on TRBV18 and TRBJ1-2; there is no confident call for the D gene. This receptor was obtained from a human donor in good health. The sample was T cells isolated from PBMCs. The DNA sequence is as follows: TGTGCCAGCTCACCAGACCGGGGATTGAATGGCTACACCTTC. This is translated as CASSPDRGLNGYTF.